This paragraph covers one T cell receptor beta chain sequence. Profiling relied on immunoSEQ multiplex PCR, and the TCRdb table lists in-frame clones only, not all of them. The table lists about 91,000 clones, 88% of them singletons. This sample is part of a study of identifying expanded T cells in peripheral blood. CDR3 length: 11 residues. V was pared by 5 bases and J by 4 bases, with 2 bases between. Per the germline V gene, CDR1 is MNHNY and CDR2 is SVGAGI (reference sequence). The source material was blood. This clonotype was sampled from a person aged 18 to 70 in good health. J is TRBJ2-2 and V is TRBV6-6; the D is unclear. The CDR3 DNA reads as TGTGCCAGCAGTAGCACCGGGGAGCTGTTTTTT. Translation gives CASSSTGELFF.